Sequencing of this TCR beta chain was carried out in a study of T cell repertoires in cytomegalovirus infection. Study details: Recently identified HLA-C-restricted and well-studied HLA-B-restricted CMV epitopes were used. Evidence of both CMV infection and a matching HLA type came from public TCR beta signatures. Overall study findings and caveats: HLA-C-restricted CMV clonotypes gave the most frequent clonotype in two of eight donors. Cumulated frequencies of public TCR beta families served to identify carriers of CMV plus the relevant HLA.

Germline V gene sequence: CDR1 MNHNS, CDR2 SASEGT. V was clipped by 8 bases and J by 3 bases, with 14 bases between them. This CDR3 region has 14 residues. Comment on this clonotype: The antigen is undetermined.

MiXCR was run by TCRdb on the reads, yielding one entry per CDR3 protein. The data contain a few hundred thousand distinct CDR3 sequences, 40% of them singletons. Here the sequenced sample was cultured PBMCs, taken from culture after CMV antigen stimulation. This chain uses TRBV6-1 with TRBJ2-1; TRBD1 is a possible D gene (6 bases). This TCR was sampled from a human donor in good health (CMV status not recorded). Some clones in this sample may be carry-over from other donors' samples. CDR3 loop: CASGARGNYNEQFF. DNA for the CDR3: TGTGCCAGCGGAGCCAGGGGCAACTACAATGAGCAGTTCTTC.